What follows are 25 T cell receptor beta chains derived from one specimen sequenced in a study of T cell changes during pregnancy in multiple sclerosis. Profiling relied on immunoSEQ multiplex PCR, and the TCRdb table lists in-frame clones only, not all of them. The sample consists of about 47,000 clones, 92% of them appearing once. The material was peripheral blood, obtained after pregnancy. All receptors come from a female donor with multiple sclerosis, enrolled in a pregnancy study.

The chain links TRBV2 to TRBJ2-3; D not certain. Trimming removed 7 bases from V and 0 bases from J, with 11 bases in between. Germline V gene data show CDR1 as SNHLY and CDR2 as FYNNEI. The CDR3 length is 14 residues. The CDR3 DNA reads as TGTGCCAGCAAGAGGCAACCCAGCACAGATACGCAGTATTTT. It specifies CASKRQPSTDTQYF.

The chain is built from TRBV1 and TRBJ2-7; TRBD1, the D gene given by the table, was not confirmed from the DNA. TRBV1 constitutes a pseudogene. This CDR3 is 15 amino acids long. The DNA of the CDR3 is TGCACCAGCAGCCAAGATAGGCCGGGACACCCCGGGGAGTACTTC. It yields the protein CTSSQDRPGHPGEYF.

The J gene is TRBJ2-1, the V gene TRBV9; 7 bases are shared with TRBD1. This CDR3 is 14 amino acids long. Trimming at V came to 2 bases and at J to 3 bases, leaving 2 bases not matched to a gene. Germline assignment: CDR1 SGDLS and CDR2 YYNGEE. This chain's CDR3 is CASSVGTVYNEQFF. Here the CDR3 DNA reads TGTGCCAGCAGCGTGGGGACAGTCTACAATGAGCAGTTCTTC.

This CDR3 is CASSPSGVGKNIQYF. The CDR3 nucleotides read TGTGCCAGCAGTCCGAGCGGGGTGGGCAAAAACATTCAGTACTTC. The V gene is TRBV9, the J gene TRBJ2-4; TRBD2 aligns across 7 bases. Trimming at V came to 5 bases and at J to 3 bases, leaving 8 bases not matched to a gene. The length of the CDR3 is 15 residues. CDR1 is SGDLS, CDR2 YYNGEE, per germline.

V usage is TRBV5-5 and J usage is TRBJ1-5; 9 nucleotides line up with TRBD1. This CDR3 region has 15 residues. The ends lost 4 bases at V and 5 bases at J; junction bases unmatched: 7. Per germline, CDR1 SGHKS and CDR2 YYEKEE (reference sequence). The CDR3 nucleotides are TGTGCCAGCAGCGACGAAGGGACAGGGTATCAGCCCCAGCATTTT. Translating it yields CASSDEGTGYQPQHF.

This clone has just one count. The rearrangement joins TRBV14 to TRBJ2-2; 8 nucleotides line up with TRBD1. Germline CDR1 reads SGHDN; CDR2 reads FVKESK. The CDR3 contains 13 residues. The V and J ends lost 7 bases and 7 bases, in that order; junction bases with no gene match: 5. The CDR3 DNA follows: TGTGCCAGCACCTACAGGGGGGACGGGGAGCTGTTTTTT. Amino acid sequence: CASTYRGDGELFF.

J is TRBJ2-1 and V is TRBV11-2; the D gene is possibly TRBD2 (7 bases). CDR3 length equals 13 residues. Trimming pared 10 bases from V and 9 bases from J, leaving 19 bases between. Germline assignment: CDR1 SGHAT and CDR2 FQNNGV. CDR3 loop: CATTGGLGTEQFF. The CDR3 DNA sequence: TGTGCCACAACGGGGGGCTTGGGTACTGAGCAGTTCTTC.

DNA for the CDR3: TGTGCCAGCCGTGACAGTTTGAACACTGAAGCTTTCTTT. Translation: CASRDSLNTEAFF. The V gene is TRBV6-5, the J gene TRBJ1-1, with D possibly matching TRBD1 (5 bases). The CDR3 sequence is 13 residues long. Trimming took off 8 bases at V and 0 bases at J, with 10 bases between the two ends. Germline V CDR1 and CDR2: MNHEY, SVGAGI.

The chain links TRBV27 to TRBJ1-6; weak D call: TRBD1 (5 bases). Germline V gene data show CDR1 as MNHEY and CDR2 as SMNVEV (reference sequence). With 2 bases removed from V and 7 bases from J, the gap between germline ends came to 6 bases. The CDR3 covers 13 residues. The CDR3 loop is CASSLQGNSPLHF. In DNA, the CDR3 is TGTGCCAGCAGTTTACAGGGAAATTCACCCCTCCACTTT.

The chain joins TRBV4-3 to TRBJ2-7; D gene uncertain. Germline V CDR1 and CDR2: LGHNA, YSLEER. The CDR3 length is 15 residues. V was trimmed by 0 bases and J by 7 bases, leaving 16 bases between them. The CDR3 sequence is CASSQDSGTQWEQYF. The DNA for the CDR3 is TGCGCCAGCAGCCAAGATTCAGGTACGCAGTGGGAGCAGTACTTC.

Written as DNA, the CDR3 is TGTGCCAGCAGCTTATGGCCTAGCGGGGGCCCCTACGAGCAGTACTTC. It translates to CASSLWPSGGPYEQYF. The genes are TRBV7-9 and TRBJ2-7, with 10 positions matching TRBD2. The germline V gene has CDR1 SEHNR and CDR2 FQNEAQ (reference sequence). Trimming removed 2 bases from V and 2 bases from J; junction bases left unmatched: 6. The CDR3 totals 16 residues.

The chain joins TRBV6-5 to TRBJ2-7; 7 bases fit TRBD2. Germline trimming cut 0 bases from V and 3 bases from J; bases unmatched to any gene: 2. The CDR3 has 14 residues. Germline V gene sequence: CDR1 MNHEY, CDR2 SVGAGI. CDR3 coding DNA: TGTGCCAGCAGTTACTCGCGGGAGAACTACGAGCAGTACTTC. Translating gives CASSYSRENYEQYF.

This rearrangement joins TRBV4-2 to TRBJ2-1, with 12 bases that match TRBD2. The CDR3 has 17 residues. Germline V lookup: CDR1 LGHNA, CDR2 YNFKEQ. J lost 5 bases, V lost 1 base, and 6 bases had no gene match. The CDR3 nucleotides read TGTGCCAGCAGCCAAGGAACTAGCGGGGGGCTAAACAATGAGCAGTTCTTC. Its translation: CASSQGTSGGLNNEQFF.

The genes are TRBV2 and TRBJ2-1; 7 positions match TRBD2. The CDR3 sequence is 11 residues long. The J segment lost 15 bases and the V segment lost 5 bases, leaving 7 bases of the junction unmatched. Germline V lookup: CDR1 SNHLY, CDR2 FYNNEI. CDR3 coding DNA: TGTGCCAGCAGTTTGACTCCGGGAGGGTTCTTC. This sequence encodes CASSLTPGGFF.

The chain joins TRBV30 to TRBJ1-2; perhaps TRBD1 as D (5 bases). Germline V gene lookup returns CDR1 GTSNPN and CDR2 SVGIG (reference sequence). The germline V and J ends were trimmed by 0 bases and 0 bases, with 14 bases remaining between them. The CDR3 extends over 16 amino acids. This chain's CDR3 is CAWSVPRARANYGYTF. DNA of the CDR3: TGTGCCTGGAGTGTTCCCAGGGCCCGGGCTAACTATGGCTACACCTTC. The variable domain in full, with the rest retrieved from reference TRBV30 and TRBJ1-2, is SQTIHQWPATLVQPVGSPLSLECTVEGTSNPNLYWYRQAAGRGLQLLFYSVGIGQISSEVPQNLSASRPQDRQFILSSKKLLLSDSGFYLCAWSVPRARANYGYTFGSGTRLTVV.

The V call is TRBV6-9, the J call TRBJ1-4; the match to TRBD1 covers 11 bases. V dropped 1 base and J dropped 10; count of bases not matched to a gene: 5. CDR1 MNHGY and CDR2 SVAAGI come from the germline V gene. The CDR3 has 15 residues. The CDR3: CASSYYGTGGGKLFF. In nucleotides, the CDR3 is TGTGCCAGCAGTTATTATGGGACAGGGGGAGGAAAACTGTTTTTT.

The V and J genes are TRBV30 and TRBJ2-7; a weak D match, TRBD2 (6 bases). This CDR3 is built from 11 residues. Germline CDR1 and CDR2: GTSNPN and SVGIG (reference sequence). Trimming stripped 2 bases from V and 7 bases from J, with 9 bases between. The chain's CDR3 is CAWSPRGEQYF. The DNA for the CDR3 is TGTGCCTGGAGTCCACGGGGGGAGCAGTACTTC.

This chain joins TRBV29-1 and TRBJ2-3, with D tentatively TRBD2 (5 bases). V was clipped by 7 bases and J by 4 bases, with 18 bases between them. Germline CDR1 and CDR2: SQVTM and ANQGSEA. The CDR3 contains 14 residues. CDR3 region: CSGKWSAGPDTQYF. The CDR3 DNA reads TGCAGCGGAAAGTGGAGTGCGGGTCCAGATACGCAGTATTTT.

The genes are TRBV27 and TRBJ1-5; D might be TRBD1 (6 bases). The CDR3 totals 16 residues. The germline CDR1 and CDR2 sequences are MNHEY and SMNVEV (reference sequence). The V and J ends lost 7 bases and 0 bases respectively, with 16 bases between them. The CDR3 is CASKAGGRVSNQPQHF. Here the CDR3 DNA reads TGTGCCAGCAAGGCCGGGGGGCGGGTTAGCAATCAGCCCCAGCATTTT.

This chain links TRBV6-6 with TRBJ1-5; D perhaps matches TRBD1 (6 bases). The CDR3 contains 14 residues. CDR1 is MNHNY, CDR2 SVGAGI, per germline (reference sequence). The ends were cut back, 6 bases at V and 5 bases at J, with 14 bases in the middle. CDR3 protein: CASSQEGGDQPQHF. In DNA, the CDR3 is TGTGCCAGCAGCCAGGAGGGGGGGGATCAGCCCCAGCATTTT.

The chain has TRBV19 and TRBJ1-1, with 11 positions matching TRBD1. This CDR3 has 14 amino acids. The germline V gene encodes CDR1 LNHDA and CDR2 SQIVND (reference sequence). With 6 bases clipped from V and 3 bases from J, the junction kept 3 bases outside the gene matches. The CDR3 protein is CASRQDRGHTEAFF. CDR3 DNA: TGTGCCAGTAGACAGGACAGGGGGCACACTGAAGCTTTCTTT.

This chain connects TRBV19 to TRBJ1-1, with a tentative D call TRBD1 (6 bases). The ends were cut back, 7 bases at V and 0 bases at J, with 12 bases in the middle. This CDR3 contains 14 residues. CDR1 is LNHDA, CDR2 SQIVND, per germline (reference sequence). The CDR3 loop is CASNDRSMNTEAFF. The CDR3 bases are TGTGCCAGTAACGACAGGTCCATGAACACTGAAGCTTTCTTT.

The chain joins TRBV2 to TRBJ2-7; TRBD2 matches 9 bases. This CDR3 is built from 15 residues. Germline loops: CDR1 SNHLY, CDR2 FYNNEI. J gave up 5 bases and V 2 bases, and 7 bases lay outside the gene matches. DNA of the CDR3: TGTGCCAGCAGTGAATTAGCGGGGGCCCTCCACGAGCAGTACTTC. It translates to CASSELAGALHEQYF. The full variable domain, its missing parts supplied by reference TRBV2 and TRBJ2-7, is EPEVTQTPSHQVTQMGQEVILRCVPISNHLYFYWYRQILGQKVEFLVSFYNNEISEKSEIFDDQFSVERPDGSNFTLKIRSTKLEDSAMYFCASSELAGALHEQYFGPGTRLTVT.

This chain uses TRBV2 with TRBJ2-4; no reliable D call. With 1 base removed from V and 6 bases from J, the gap between germline ends came to 7 bases. Germline loops: CDR1 SNHLY, CDR2 FYNNEI. The CDR3 contains 13 residues. CDR3 sequence: CASSEVPVNIQYF. The CDR3 nucleotides read TGTGCCAGCAGTGAAGTGCCAGTAAACATTCAGTACTTC.

The J gene is TRBJ2-1, the V gene TRBV7-2, with TRBD1 matching 8 bases. The CDR3 has 14 residues. Germline V gene sequence: CDR1 SGHTA, CDR2 FQGNSA. V shed 2 bases, J shed 13 bases, and the junction held 10 bases outside the gene matches. The CDR3 nucleotides are TGTGCCAGCAGCTTACCACCGCCGGGACAGGTTCAGTTCTTC. Encoded protein: CASSLPPPGQVQFF.